This TCR beta chain was captured by sequencing in a study of vaccination and CD4 T cells after COVID-19 (dated 2022 in TCRdb). Regarding the complete study: Convalescent patients had a positive SARS-CoV-2 result on nasal swab PCR, and of these patients, several had mild disease and one had severe disease. Post-vaccine blood samples were taken a median of approximately 70 days after the second vaccine dose, with a range of about 13 to 250 days. Control cultures used a CEFX viral epitope pool as positive control, an HIV-1 Nef peptide pool as negative control, or no peptide. In the convalescent cohort there were six males and four females, among whom were two Hispanic individuals, seven Caucasians, two Asians and one multiracial person. Two doses of either the Pfizer-BioNTech BNT162b2 vaccine (n=8) or the Moderna mRNA-1273 vaccine (n=2) were administered to participants. In 10 COVID-19 convalescent patients and a few infection-naive healthy vaccine recipients, researchers compared the spike-specific CD4+ TCR repertoire from before mRNA vaccination with the repertoire from after. Overlapping spike peptide pools from SARS-CoV-2 and from the common cold coronaviruses HCoV-NL63, HCoV-OC43 and HCoV-229E were used as culture stimuli. Post-COVID blood samples were collected from convalescent patients a median of roughly 100 days after diagnosis, with a range of roughly 35 to 170 days. Broader findings and caveats from the paper: In convalescent patients, a median 86.3% of post-vaccine SARS-CoV-2-reactive clones were detected only after vaccination, and vaccine-specific priming was suggested by this finding. The number of convalescent patients in the study was relatively small, and the study did not examine early timepoints following natural infection. In convalescent patients, nearly all vaccine-specific clones (304 of 307) were found to be mono-reactive for SARS-CoV-2 spike rather than cross-reactive with common cold coronaviruses. The median number of SARS-CoV-2-reactive clonotypes rose from fewer than 25 after infection to 38 after vaccination, but the change was not significant.

A note on this clonotype: The specificity of this receptor is unknown. Base quality data are lacking; no much larger clone is found one base away.

The sample's treatment or condition label, in plain terms: approximately nine-day PBMC culture with coronavirus spike peptide pools or control peptides (ViraFEST assay). To expand antigen-specific T cells with peptide pools and then pick out the expanded clonotypes through TCR sequencing, the study relied on the ViraFEST assay. The positive SARS-CoV-2 PCR tests of the convalescent patients were dated from March to December 2020, before the Alpha, Beta and Delta variants emerged in the United States. Each well held around 2 million PBMCs cultured in IMDM containing about 5% human AB serum and approximately 9.8 IU/ml IL-2, with 8 to 10 ug/ml peptide pools added. On days 3 and 7, half of the culture medium was replaced with fresh IL-2-containing medium. After 10 days of culture, CD4+ T cells were isolated by negative selection using the EasySep CD4+ T cell isolation kit. Ficoll-Paque Plus gradient centrifugation was used to isolate PBMCs from whole blood, and the isolated PBMCs were then either used fresh or cryopreserved at -140C. In general, triplicate wells were set up for every culture condition.

The library came from PCR. TCR sequencing of DNA from cultured CD4+ T cells used the Oncomine TCR Beta short-read assay at the Johns Hopkins FTIC core. The QIAamp micro DNA kit was used to extract genomic DNA from the cultured CD4+ T cells. Oncomine TCR Beta libraries from cultured CD4+ T cells were pooled using unique dual indexes and sequenced on an Illumina iSeq 100. Turning to the authors' computational methods: Non-productive sequences were removed, and CDR3s not starting with C, not ending with F or W, or shorter than 7 amino acids were discarded. Antigen-specific clonotypes were identified with the MANAFEST web application by comparing peptide-stimulated wells with reference and other culture wells. For a clone to be called positive, the clone needed an FDR below 0.05, an odds ratio above 5, and a productive frequency above 0.1% in at least two of three replicate wells. Clonotypes that were significantly expanded in both SARS-CoV-2 spike wells and at least one common cold coronavirus spike condition were defined as cross-reactive. Similarity between CDR3 sequences was evaluated in R version 3.6.1 using Levenshtein distances (stringdist) and unrooted phylogenetic trees (ape). TCRdb reprocessing: public reads trimmed at Q25 with fastp, clones called with MiXCR, in-frame beta chains kept. CDR3 protein sequences are deduplicated, and each keeps its most common genes and DNA. TCRdb's processing, not the authors' own work, is the source of the V and J calls. The sample records roughly 10,000 distinct CDR3 sequences, about 42% of which are singletons. 25% to 30% of the sample is in the top ten clones.

The material sequenced was CD4+ T cells from blood, cultured in vitro. The sequence was collected from a human donor who had recovered from COVID-19.

The bases are TGCGCCAGCAGCCCTAGCTTGGTGACCGGGGAGCTGTTTTTT. Its translation is CASSPSLVTGELFF. The V gene is TRBV5-1 and the J gene is TRBJ2-2, with TRBD2 tentatively as D gene (5 bases match). Its CDR3 holds 14 amino acids, cysteine through phenylalanine. Here the CDR3 DNA is all that survives: 42 bases in frame from base 1. V loses 4 bases of germline sequence and J loses 5 bases, and the interval between the two ends is 12 bases. Based on the germline V gene, the CDR1 and CDR2 sequences are SGHRS and YFSETQ.